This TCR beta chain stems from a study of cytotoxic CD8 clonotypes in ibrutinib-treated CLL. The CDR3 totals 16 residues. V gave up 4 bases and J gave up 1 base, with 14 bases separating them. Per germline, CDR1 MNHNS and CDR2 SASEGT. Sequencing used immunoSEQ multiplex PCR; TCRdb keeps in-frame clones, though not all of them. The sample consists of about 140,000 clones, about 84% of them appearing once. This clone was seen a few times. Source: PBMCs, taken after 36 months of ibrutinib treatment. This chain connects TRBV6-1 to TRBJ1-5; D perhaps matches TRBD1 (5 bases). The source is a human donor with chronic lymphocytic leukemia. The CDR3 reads CASSVRDSLSNQPQHF. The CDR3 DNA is TGTGCCAGCAGTGTCAGGGATTCTTTGAGCAATCAGCCCCAGCATTTT.